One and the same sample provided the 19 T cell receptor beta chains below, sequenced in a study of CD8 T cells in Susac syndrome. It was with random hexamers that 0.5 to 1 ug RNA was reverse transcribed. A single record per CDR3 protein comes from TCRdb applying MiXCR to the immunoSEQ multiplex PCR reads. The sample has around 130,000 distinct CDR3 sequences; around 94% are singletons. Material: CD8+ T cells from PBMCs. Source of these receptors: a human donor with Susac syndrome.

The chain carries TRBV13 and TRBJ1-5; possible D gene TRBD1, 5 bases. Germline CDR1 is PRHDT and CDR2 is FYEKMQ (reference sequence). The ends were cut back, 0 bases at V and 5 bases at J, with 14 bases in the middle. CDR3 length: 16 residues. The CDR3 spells CASSLGRAGRHQPQHF. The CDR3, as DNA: TGTGCCAGCAGCTTAGGCCGGGCAGGGAGGCATCAGCCCCAGCATTTT.

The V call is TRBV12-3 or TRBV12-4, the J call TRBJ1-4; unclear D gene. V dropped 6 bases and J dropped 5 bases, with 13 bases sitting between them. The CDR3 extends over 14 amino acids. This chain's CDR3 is CASSSTSRNEKLFF. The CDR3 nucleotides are TGTGCCAGCAGCTCTACCTCGAGAAATGAAAAACTGTTTTTT.

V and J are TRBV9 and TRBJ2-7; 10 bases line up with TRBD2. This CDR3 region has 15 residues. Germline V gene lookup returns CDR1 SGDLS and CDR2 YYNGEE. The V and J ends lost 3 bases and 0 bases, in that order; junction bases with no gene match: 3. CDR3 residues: CASSGTSGGSYEQYF. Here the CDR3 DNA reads TGTGCCAGCAGCGGGACTAGCGGTGGCTCCTACGAGCAGTACTTC.

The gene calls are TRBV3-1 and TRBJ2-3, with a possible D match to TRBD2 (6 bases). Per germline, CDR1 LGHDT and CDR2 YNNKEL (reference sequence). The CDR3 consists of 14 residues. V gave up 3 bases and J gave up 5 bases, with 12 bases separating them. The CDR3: CASSHPVRGDTQYF. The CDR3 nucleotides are TGTGCCAGCAGCCATCCCGTGCGGGGAGATACGCAGTATTTT.

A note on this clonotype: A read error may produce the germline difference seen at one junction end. The CDR3 DNA follows: TGTGCCAGCAGCCACTCCCACGAGCAGTACTTC. Residues: CASSHSHEQYF. V gene TRBV5-5 combines with J gene TRBJ2-7; D not certain. Germline V gene sequence: CDR1 SGHKS, CDR2 YYEKEE (reference sequence). The length of the CDR3 is 11 residues.

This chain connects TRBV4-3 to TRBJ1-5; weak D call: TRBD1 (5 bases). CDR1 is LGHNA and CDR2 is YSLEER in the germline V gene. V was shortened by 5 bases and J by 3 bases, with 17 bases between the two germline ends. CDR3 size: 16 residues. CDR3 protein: CASSALRDAPNQPQHF. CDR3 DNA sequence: TGCGCCAGCAGCGCTCTCCGGGACGCTCCCAATCAGCCCCAGCATTTT.

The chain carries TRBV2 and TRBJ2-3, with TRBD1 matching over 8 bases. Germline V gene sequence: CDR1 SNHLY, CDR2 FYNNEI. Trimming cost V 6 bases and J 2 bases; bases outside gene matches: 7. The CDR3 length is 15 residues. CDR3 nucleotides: TGTGCCAGCAGGCTGACAGGGGACCCCACAGATACGCAGTATTTT. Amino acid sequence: CASRLTGDPTDTQYF.

CDR3 sequence reads: CASKQGNQPQHF. In DNA form, the CDR3 reads TGTGCCAGTAAACAAGGCAATCAGCCCCAGCATTTT. The J gene is TRBJ1-5, the V gene TRBV19; D not resolved. Germline V CDR1 and CDR2: LNHDA, SQIVND (reference sequence). This CDR3 comprises 12 residues. V gave up 7 bases and J gave up 2 bases, with 6 bases separating them.

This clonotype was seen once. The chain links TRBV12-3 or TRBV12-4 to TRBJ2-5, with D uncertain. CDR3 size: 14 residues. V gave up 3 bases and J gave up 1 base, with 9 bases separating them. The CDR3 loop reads CASSLVTFQETQYF. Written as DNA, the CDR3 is TGTGCCAGCAGTTTGGTCACTTTCCAAGAGACCCAGTACTTC.

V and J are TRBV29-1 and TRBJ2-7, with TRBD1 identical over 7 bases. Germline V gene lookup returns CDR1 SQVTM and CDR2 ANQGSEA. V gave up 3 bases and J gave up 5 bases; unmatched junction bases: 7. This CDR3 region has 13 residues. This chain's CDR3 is CSVEGVGGDEQYF. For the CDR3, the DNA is TGCAGCGTTGAGGGGGTAGGGGGCGACGAGCAGTACTTC.

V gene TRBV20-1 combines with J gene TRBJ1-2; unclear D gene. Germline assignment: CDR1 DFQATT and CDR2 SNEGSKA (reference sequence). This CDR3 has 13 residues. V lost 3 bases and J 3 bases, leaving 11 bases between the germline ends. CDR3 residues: CSARTPHDYGYTF. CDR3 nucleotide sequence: TGCAGTGCTAGGACACCACATGACTATGGCTACACCTTC.

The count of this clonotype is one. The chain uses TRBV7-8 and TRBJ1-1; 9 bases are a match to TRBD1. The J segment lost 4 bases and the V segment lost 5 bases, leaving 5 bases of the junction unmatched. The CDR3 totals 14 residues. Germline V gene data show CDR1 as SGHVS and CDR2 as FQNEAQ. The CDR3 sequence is CASSVGTGSTEAFF. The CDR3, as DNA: TGTGCCAGCAGCGTCGGGACAGGGAGCACTGAAGCTTTCTTT.

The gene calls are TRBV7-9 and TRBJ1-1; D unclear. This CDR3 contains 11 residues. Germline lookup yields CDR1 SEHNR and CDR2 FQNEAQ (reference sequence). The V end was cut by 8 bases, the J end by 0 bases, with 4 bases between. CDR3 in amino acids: CASGVNTEAFF. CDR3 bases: TGTGCCAGCGGGGTGAACACTGAAGCTTTCTTT.

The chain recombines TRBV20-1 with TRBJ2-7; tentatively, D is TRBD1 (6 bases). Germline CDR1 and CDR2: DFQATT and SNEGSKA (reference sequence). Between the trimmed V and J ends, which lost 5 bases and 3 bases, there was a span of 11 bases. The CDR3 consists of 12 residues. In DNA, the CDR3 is TGCAGTGCTCGCCCAGGGGACTACGAGCAGTACTTC. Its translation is CSARPGDYEQYF.

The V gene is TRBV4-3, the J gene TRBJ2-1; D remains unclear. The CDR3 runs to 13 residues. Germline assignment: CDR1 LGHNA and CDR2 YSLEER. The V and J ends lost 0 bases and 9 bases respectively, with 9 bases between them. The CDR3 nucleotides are TGCGCCAGCAGCCAAGATGAAGGCAGTGAGCAGTTCTTC. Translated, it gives CASSQDEGSEQFF.

The CDR3 coding sequence is TGCAGTGCCCGGATCGGGGGAATGAACACTGAAGCTTTCTTT. Its translation is CSARIGGMNTEAFF. The chain links TRBV20-1 to TRBJ1-1, with a weak D call TRBD1 (5 bases). CDR1 is DFQATT, CDR2 SNEGSKA, per germline (reference sequence). Trimming took off 6 bases at V and 0 bases at J, with 14 bases between the two ends. The CDR3 is made up of 14 amino acids.

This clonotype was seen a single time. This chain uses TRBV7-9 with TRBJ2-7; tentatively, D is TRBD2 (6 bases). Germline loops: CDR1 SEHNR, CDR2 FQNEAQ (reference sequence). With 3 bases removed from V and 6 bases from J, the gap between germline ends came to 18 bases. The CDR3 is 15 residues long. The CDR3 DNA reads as TGTGCCAGCAGCTTCTCGGAGGGACCGAAAGGCGAGCAGTACTTC. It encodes CASSFSEGPKGEQYF.

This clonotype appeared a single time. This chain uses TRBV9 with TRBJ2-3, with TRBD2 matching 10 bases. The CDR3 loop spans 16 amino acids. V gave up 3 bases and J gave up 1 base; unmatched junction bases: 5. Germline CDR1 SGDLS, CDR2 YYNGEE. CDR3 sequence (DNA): TGTGCCAGCAGCGGTAGCGGGGGGCTCCGCACAGATACGCAGTATTTT. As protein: CASSGSGGLRTDTQYF.

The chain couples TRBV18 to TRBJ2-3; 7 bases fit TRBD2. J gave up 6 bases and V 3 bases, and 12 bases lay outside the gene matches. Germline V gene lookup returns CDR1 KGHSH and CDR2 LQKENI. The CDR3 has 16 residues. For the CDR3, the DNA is TGTGCCAGCTCACCGGATCCATCCCATAGCGGGGATACGCAGTATTTT. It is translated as CASSPDPSHSGDTQYF.